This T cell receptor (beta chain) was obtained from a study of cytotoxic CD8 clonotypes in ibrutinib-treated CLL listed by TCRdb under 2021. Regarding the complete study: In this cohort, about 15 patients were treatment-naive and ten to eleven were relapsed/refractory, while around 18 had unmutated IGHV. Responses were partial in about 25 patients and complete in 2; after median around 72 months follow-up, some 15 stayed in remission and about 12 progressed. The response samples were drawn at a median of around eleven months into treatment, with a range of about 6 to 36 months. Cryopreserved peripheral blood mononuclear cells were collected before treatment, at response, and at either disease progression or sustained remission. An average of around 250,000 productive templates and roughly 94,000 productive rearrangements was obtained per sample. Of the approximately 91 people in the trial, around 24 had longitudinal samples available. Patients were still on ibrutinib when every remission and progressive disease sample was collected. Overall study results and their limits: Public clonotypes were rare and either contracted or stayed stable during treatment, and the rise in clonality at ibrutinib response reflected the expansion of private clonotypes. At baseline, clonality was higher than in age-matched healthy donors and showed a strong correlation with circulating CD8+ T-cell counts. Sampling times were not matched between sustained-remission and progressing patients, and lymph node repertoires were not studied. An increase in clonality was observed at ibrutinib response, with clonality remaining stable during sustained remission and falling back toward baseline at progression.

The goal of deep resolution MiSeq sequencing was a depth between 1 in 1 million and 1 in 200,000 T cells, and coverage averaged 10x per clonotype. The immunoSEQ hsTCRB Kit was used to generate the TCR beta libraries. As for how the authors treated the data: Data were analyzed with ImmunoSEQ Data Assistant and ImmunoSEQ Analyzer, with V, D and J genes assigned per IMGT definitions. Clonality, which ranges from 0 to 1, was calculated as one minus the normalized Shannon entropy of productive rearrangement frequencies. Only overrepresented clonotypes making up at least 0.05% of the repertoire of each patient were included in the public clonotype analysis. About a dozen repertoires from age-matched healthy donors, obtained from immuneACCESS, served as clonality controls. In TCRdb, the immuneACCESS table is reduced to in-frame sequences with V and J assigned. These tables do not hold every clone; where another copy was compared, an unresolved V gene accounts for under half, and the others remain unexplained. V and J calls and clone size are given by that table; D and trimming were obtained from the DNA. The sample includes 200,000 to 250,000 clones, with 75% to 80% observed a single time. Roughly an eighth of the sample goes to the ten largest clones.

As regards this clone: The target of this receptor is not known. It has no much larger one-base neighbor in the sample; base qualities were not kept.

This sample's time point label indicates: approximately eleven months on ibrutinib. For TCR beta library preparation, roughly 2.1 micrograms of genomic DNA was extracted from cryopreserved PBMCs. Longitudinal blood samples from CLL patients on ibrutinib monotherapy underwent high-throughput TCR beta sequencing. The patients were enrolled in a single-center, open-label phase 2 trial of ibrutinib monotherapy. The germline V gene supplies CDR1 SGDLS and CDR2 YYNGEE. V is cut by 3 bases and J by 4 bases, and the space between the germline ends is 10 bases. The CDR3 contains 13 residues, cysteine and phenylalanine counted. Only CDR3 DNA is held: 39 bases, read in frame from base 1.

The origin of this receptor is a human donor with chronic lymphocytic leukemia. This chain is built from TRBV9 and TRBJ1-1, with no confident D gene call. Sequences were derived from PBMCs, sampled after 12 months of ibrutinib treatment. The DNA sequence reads TGTGCCAGCAGCGCAAGACCGTTCACTGAAGCTTTCTTT. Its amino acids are CASSARPFTEAFF.